This TCR beta chain emerged from a study of technical replicates of blood from several donors. Measured with immunoSEQ multiplex PCR; TCRdb has only the in-frame clones, and not every one. The sample has 55,000 to 60,000 clones, about 93% seen once. CDR1 SGHRS and CDR2 YFSETQ come from the germline V gene. This CDR3 is built from 14 residues. V dropped 1 base and J dropped 5 bases, with 9 bases sitting between them. The receptor was derived from a human donor in good health. Some clones in this sample may be carry-over from other donors' samples. The gene calls are TRBV5-1 and TRBJ1-4, with a possible D match to TRBD1 (5 bases). Sequenced input: PBMCs. The CDR3 reads CASSLTGWNEKLFF. The CDR3 region has the DNA TGCGCCAGCAGCTTGACAGGATGGAATGAAAAACTGTTTTTT.